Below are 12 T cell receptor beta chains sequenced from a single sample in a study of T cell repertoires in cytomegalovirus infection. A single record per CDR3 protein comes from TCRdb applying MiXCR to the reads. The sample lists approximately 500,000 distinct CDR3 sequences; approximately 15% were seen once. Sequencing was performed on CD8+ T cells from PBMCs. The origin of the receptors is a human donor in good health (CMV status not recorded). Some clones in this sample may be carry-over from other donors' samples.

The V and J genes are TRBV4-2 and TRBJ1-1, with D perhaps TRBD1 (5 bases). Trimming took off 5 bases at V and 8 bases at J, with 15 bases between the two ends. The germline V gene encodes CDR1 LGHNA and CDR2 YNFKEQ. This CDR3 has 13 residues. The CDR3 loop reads CASSGHQGAEAFF. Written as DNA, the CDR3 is TGTGCCAGCAGCGGACACCAGGGTGCCGAAGCTTTCTTT.

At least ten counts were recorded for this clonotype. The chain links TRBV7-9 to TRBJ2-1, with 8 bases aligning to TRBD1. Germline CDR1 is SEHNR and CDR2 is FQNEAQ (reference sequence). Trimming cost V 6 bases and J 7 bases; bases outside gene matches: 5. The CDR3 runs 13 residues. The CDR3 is CASREGQANEQFF. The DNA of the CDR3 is TGTGCCAGCAGGGAGGGACAGGCAAATGAGCAGTTCTTC. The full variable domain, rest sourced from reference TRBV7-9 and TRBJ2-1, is DTGVSQNPRHKITKRGQNVTFRCDPISEHNRLYWYRQTLGQGPEFLTYFQNEAQLEKSRLLSDRFSAERPKGSFSTLEIQRTEQGDSAMYLCASREGQANEQFFGPGTRLTVL.

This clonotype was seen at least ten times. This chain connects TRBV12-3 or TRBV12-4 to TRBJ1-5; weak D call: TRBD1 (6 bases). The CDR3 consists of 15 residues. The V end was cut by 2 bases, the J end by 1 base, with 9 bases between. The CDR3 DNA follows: TGTGCCAGCAGTTTACAGGGGCAGAGCAATCAGCCCCAGCATTTT. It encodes CASSLQGQSNQPQHF.

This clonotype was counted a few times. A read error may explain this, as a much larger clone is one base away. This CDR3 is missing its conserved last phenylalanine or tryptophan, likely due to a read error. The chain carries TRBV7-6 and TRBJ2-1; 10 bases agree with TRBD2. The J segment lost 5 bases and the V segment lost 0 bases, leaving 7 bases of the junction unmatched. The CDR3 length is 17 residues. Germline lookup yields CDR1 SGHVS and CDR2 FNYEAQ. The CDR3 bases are TGTGCCAGCAGCTTAGCGGCTAGCGGGGGCCGGAACAATGAGCAGTTCTTA. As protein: CASSLAASGGRNNEQFL.

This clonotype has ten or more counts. The DNA for the CDR3 is TGCGCCAGCAGCTTGTCAACCCAACGGGAGCAGTACTTC. This translates into CASSLSTQREQYF. The V call is TRBV5-1, the J call TRBJ2-7; D gene unclear. The CDR3 loop spans 13 amino acids. Germline-derived CDR1 and CDR2 are SGHRS and YFSETQ. The V end was cut by 1 base, the J end by 7 bases, with 12 bases between.

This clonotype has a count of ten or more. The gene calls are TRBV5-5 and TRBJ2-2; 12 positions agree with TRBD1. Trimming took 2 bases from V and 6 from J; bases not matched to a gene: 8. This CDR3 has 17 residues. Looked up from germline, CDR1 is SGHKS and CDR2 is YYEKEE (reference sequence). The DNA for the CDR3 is TGTGCCAGCAGCTTATCAGCGGGACAGGGGGCTCCCGGGGAGCTGTTTTTT. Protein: CASSLSAGQGAPGELFF.

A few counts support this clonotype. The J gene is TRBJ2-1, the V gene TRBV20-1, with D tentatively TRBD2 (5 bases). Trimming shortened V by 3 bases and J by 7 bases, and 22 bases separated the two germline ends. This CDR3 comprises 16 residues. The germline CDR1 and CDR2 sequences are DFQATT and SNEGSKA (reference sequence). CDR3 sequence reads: CSARTPEGRTVNEQFF. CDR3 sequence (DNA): TGCAGTGCTAGGACCCCAGAGGGCCGGACGGTAAATGAGCAGTTCTTC.

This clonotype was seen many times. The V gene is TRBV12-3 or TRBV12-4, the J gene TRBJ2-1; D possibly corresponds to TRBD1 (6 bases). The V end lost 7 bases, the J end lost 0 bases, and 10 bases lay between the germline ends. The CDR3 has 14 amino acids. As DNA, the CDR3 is TGTGCCAGCAACAAAGGGGGCTCCTACAATGAGCAGTTCTTC. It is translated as CASNKGGSYNEQFF.

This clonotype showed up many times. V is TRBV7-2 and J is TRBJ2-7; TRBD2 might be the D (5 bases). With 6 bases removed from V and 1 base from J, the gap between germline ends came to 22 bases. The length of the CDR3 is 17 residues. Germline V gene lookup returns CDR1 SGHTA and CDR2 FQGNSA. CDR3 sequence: CASSTLYSGDGSYEQYF. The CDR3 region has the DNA TGTGCCAGCAGTACCCTGTACAGCGGCGATGGTTCCTACGAGCAGTACTTC.

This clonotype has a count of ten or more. CDR3 region: CASSVDKYTEAFF. For the CDR3, the DNA is TGTGCCAGCAGCGTAGACAAGTACACTGAAGCTTTCTTT. This rearrangement joins TRBV7-6 to TRBJ1-1; the D is unclear. CDR1 is SGHVS and CDR2 is FNYEAQ in the germline V gene. The CDR3 is 13 residues long. Trimming removed 5 bases from V and 3 bases from J, with 10 bases in between.

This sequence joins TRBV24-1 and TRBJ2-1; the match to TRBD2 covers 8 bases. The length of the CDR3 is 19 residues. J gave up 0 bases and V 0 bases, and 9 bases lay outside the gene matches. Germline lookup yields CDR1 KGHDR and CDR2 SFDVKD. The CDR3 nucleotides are TGTGCCACCAGTGATTTGGGCCGGGGGGGGGAAAGCTCCTACAATGAGCAGTTCTTC. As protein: CATSDLGRGGESSYNEQFF.

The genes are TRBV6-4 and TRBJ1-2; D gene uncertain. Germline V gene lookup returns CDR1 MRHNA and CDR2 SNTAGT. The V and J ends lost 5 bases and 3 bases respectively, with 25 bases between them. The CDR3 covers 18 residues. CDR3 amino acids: CASSPPPERNTPYYGYTF. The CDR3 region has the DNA TGTGCCAGCAGTCCTCCCCCCGAGAGGAATACACCCTACTATGGCTACACCTTC.